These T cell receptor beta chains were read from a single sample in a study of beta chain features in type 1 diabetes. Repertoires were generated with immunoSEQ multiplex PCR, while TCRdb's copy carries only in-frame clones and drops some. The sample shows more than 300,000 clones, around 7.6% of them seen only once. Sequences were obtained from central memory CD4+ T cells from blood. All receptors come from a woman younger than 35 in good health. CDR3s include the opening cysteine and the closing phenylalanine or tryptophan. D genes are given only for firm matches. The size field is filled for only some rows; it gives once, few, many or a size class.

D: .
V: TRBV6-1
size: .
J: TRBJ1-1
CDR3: CASSPRHSLNTEAFF
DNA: TGTGCCAGCAGCCCGAGGCACAGCCTGAACACTGAAGCTTTCTTT

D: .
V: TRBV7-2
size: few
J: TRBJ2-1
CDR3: CASIQGAAGSYNEQFF
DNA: TGTGCCAGCATCCAAGGGGCGGCAGGATCCTACAATGAGCAGTTCTTC

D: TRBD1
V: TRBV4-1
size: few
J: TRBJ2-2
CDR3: CASSRRDRSTGELFF
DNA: TGCGCCAGCAGCAGACGGGACAGGTCCACCGGGGAGCTGTTTTTT

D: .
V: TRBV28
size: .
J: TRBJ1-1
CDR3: CASRARYTEAFF
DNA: TGTGCCAGCCGGGCCCGTTACACTGAAGCTTTCTTT

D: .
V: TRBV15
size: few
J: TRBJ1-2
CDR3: CATSRDQRRGAGYTF
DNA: TGTGCCACCAGCAGAGATCAGAGGCGGGGAGCGGGCTACACCTTC

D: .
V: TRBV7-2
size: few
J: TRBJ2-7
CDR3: CASSPGTQRSEQYF
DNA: TGTGCCAGCAGCCCTGGAACCCAAAGGAGCGAGCAGTACTTC

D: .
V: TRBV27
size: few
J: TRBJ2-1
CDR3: CASKTRPGSSYNEQFF
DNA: TGTGCCAGCAAGACCCGGCCGGGGAGCTCCTACAATGAGCAGTTCTTC

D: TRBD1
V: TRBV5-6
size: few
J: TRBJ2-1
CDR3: CASSSRDRDFF
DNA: TGTGCCAGCAGCTCCCGGGACAGGGACTTCTTC

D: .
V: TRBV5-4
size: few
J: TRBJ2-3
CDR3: CASSLESTDTQYF
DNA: TGTGCCAGCAGCTTGGAGAGCACAGATACGCAGTATTTT

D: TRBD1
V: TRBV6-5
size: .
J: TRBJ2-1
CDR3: CASNLKGQGNNEQFF
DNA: TGTGCCAGCAACCTTAAGGGACAGGGGAACAATGAGCAGTTCTTC

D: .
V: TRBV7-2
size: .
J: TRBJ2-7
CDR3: CASSFDRAYEQYF
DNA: TGTGCCAGCAGCTTCGACAGAGCCTACGAGCAGTACTTC

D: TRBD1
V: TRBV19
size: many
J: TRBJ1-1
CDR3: CASTTGAHTEAFF
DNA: TGTGCCAGTACTACAGGGGCGCACACTGAAGCTTTCTTT

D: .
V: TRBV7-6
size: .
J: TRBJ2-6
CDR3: CASSLGTALGGANVLTF
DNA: TGTGCCAGCAGCTTAGGGACGGCCTTAGGTGGGGCCAACGTCCTGACTTTC

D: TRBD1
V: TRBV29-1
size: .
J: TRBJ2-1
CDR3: CSVGGQGYNEQFF
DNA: TGCAGCGTAGGCGGACAGGGCTACAATGAGCAGTTCTTC

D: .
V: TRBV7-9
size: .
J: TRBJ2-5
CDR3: CASSLVSSSQETQYF
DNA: TGTGCCAGCAGCTTAGTTTCGTCAAGCCAAGAGACCCAGTACTTC

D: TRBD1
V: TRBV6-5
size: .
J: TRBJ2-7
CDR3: CASSYGKGQFYHEQYF
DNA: TGTGCCAGCAGTTACGGCAAGGGACAGTTTTACCACGAGCAGTACTTC

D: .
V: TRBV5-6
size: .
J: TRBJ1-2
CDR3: CASSMGLGNYGYTF
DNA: TGTGCCAGCAGCATGGGGTTGGGGAACTATGGCTACACCTTC

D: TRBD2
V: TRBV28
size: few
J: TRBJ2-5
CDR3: CASGRVVQETQYF
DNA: TGTGCCAGCGGGAGGGTGGTACAAGAGACCCAGTACTTC

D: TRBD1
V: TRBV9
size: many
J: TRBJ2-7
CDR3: CASSRDRGDEQYF
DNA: TGTGCCAGCAGCCGCGACAGGGGGGACGAGCAGTACTTC

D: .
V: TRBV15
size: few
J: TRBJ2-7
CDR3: CATSRDRVEQYF
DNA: TGTGCCACCAGCAGAGATAGGGTCGAGCAGTACTTC

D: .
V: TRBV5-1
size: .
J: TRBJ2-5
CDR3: CASSQTDARYQETQYF
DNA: TGCGCCAGCAGCCAAACGGACGCCAGGTACCAAGAGACCCAGTACTTC

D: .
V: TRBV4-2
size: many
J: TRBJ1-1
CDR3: CASSLQGRVLGEAFF
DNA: TGTGCCAGCAGCCTCCAGGGAAGGGTCTTGGGAGAAGCTTTCTTT

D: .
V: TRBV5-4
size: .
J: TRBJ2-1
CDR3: CASSLDTASYNEQFF
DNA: TGTGCCAGCAGCTTGGATACGGCCTCCTACAATGAGCAGTTCTTC

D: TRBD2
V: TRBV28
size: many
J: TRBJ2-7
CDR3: CASSPRGSGKFEQYF
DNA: TGTGCCAGCAGCCCTCGTGGTAGCGGGAAATTCGAGCAGTACTTC

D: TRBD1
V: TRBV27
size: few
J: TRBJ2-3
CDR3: CASSLWGQDTDTQYF
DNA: TGTGCCAGCAGTTTATGGGGACAGGACACAGATACGCAGTATTTT

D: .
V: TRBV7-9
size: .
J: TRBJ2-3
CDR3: CASSLVSGSTDTQYF
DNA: TGTGCCAGCAGCTTAGTTAGCGGAAGCACAGATACGCAGTATTTT

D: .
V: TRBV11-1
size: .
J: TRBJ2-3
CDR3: CASSSHGRTDTQYF
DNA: TGTGCCAGCAGCTCTCATGGACGCACAGATACGCAGTATTTT

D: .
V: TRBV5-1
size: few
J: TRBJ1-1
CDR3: CASATVPLNTEAFF
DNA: TGCGCCAGCGCCACAGTACCCCTCAACACTGAAGCTTTCTTT

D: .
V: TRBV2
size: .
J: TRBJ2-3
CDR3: CASSATTNTDTQYF
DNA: TGTGCCAGCAGTGCGACTACGAACACAGATACGCAGTATTTT

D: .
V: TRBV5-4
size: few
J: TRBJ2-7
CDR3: CASSFTQGSYEQYF
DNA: TGTGCCAGCAGCTTTACGCAGGGGTCCTACGAGCAGTACTTC

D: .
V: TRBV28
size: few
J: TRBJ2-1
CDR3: CASRSYSAHSYNEQFF
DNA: TGTGCCAGCAGATCGTATAGCGCCCACTCCTACAATGAGCAGTTCTTC

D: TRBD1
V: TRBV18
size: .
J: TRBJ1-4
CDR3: CASSPPGTGEKLFF
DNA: TGTGCCAGCTCACCACCGGGGACAGGTGAAAAACTGTTTTTT

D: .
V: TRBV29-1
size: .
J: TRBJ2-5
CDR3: CSVAGRVAGETQYF
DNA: TGCAGCGTTGCCGGCAGGGTGGCAGGAGAGACCCAGTACTTC

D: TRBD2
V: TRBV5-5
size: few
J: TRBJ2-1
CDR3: CASSLFSGMDEQFF
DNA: TGTGCCAGCAGCTTGTTTAGCGGGATGGATGAGCAGTTCTTC

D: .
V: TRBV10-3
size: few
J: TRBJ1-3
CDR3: CAITGDSGNTIYF
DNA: TGTGCCATCACTGGGGACTCTGGAAACACCATATATTTT

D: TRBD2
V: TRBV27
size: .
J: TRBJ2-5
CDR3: CASSLLGGTSQETQYF
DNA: TGTGCCAGCAGTTTATTAGGCGGGACTAGTCAAGAGACCCAGTACTTC

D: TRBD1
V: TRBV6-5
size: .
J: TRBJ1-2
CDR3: CASSYRPGTGGDGYTF
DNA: TGTGCCAGCAGTTACCGGCCAGGGACAGGGGGCGATGGCTACACCTTC

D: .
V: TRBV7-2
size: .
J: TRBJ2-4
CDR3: CASSLEGRRARVIQYF
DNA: TGTGCCAGCAGCTTAGAGGGCCGGCGGGCCCGGGTCATTCAGTACTTC

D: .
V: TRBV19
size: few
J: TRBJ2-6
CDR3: CASSIFSGHSSGANVLTF
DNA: TGTGCCAGTAGTATATTCTCCGGACACAGCTCTGGGGCCAACGTCCTGACTTTC

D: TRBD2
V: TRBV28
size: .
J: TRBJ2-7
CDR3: CASSFPLAGGPSEQYF
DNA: TGTGCCAGCAGTTTCCCACTAGCGGGAGGGCCCTCCGAGCAGTACTTC

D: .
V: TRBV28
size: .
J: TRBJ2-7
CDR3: CASSPGGGHANEQYF
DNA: TGTGCCAGCAGCCCAGGGGGAGGTCACGCCAACGAGCAGTACTTC

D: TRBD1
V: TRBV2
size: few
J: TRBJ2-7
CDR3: CASRGQGGSYEQYF
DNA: TGTGCCAGCAGGGGACAGGGGGGGTCCTACGAGCAGTACTTC

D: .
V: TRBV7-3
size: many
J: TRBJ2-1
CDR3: CASSHPLGGHNEQFF
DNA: TGTGCCAGCAGCCACCCCCTGGGGGGCCACAATGAGCAGTTCTTC

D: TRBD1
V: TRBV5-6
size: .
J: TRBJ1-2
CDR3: CASSSGTGLVGYTF
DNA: TGTGCCAGCAGTTCCGGGACAGGGTTGGTTGGCTACACCTTC

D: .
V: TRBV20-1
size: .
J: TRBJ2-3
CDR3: CSAIFRDTQYF
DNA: TGCAGTGCTATCTTTCGAGATACGCAGTATTTT

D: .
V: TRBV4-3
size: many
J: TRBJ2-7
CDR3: CASSQDWARTYYEQYF
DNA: TGCGCCAGCAGCCAAGACTGGGCCAGAACCTACTACGAGCAGTACTTC

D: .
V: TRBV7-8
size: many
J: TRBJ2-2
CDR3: CASRNWVDGELFF
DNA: TGTGCCAGCAGGAACTGGGTAGACGGGGAGCTGTTTTTT

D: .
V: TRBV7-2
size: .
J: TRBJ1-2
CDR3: CASSLPYGDGYTF
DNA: TGTGCCAGCAGCTTGCCATATGGGGATGGCTACACCTTC

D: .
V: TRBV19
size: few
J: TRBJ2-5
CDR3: CATNADRTGETQYF
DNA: TGTGCCACTAACGCCGACAGGACGGGAGAGACCCAGTACTTC

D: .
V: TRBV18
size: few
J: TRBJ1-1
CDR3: CASSPAGQANTEAFF
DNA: TGTGCCAGCTCCCCGGCGGGGCAGGCGAACACTGAAGCTTTCTTT

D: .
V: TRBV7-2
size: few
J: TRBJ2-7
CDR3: CASRGSTGSLAYEQYF
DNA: TGTGCCAGCAGAGGTTCAACAGGGTCCCTAGCCTACGAGCAGTACTTC

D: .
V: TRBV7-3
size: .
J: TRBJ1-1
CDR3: CASSSANTEAFF
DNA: TGTGCCAGCAGCTCCGCTAACACTGAAGCTTTCTTT

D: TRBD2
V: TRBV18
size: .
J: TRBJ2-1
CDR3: CASSPLFSGNGGDEQFF
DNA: TGTGCCAGCTCACCATTGTTTAGCGGGAACGGCGGTGATGAGCAGTTCTTC

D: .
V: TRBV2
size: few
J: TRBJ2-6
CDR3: CASEGASGANVLTF
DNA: TGTGCCAGCGAAGGGGCCTCTGGGGCCAACGTCCTGACTTTC

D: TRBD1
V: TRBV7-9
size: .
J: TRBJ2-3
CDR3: CASSGRDRGLAASQDTQYF
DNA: TGTGCCAGCAGCGGCCGGGACAGGGGGCTAGCGGCCTCACAGGATACGCAGTATTTT